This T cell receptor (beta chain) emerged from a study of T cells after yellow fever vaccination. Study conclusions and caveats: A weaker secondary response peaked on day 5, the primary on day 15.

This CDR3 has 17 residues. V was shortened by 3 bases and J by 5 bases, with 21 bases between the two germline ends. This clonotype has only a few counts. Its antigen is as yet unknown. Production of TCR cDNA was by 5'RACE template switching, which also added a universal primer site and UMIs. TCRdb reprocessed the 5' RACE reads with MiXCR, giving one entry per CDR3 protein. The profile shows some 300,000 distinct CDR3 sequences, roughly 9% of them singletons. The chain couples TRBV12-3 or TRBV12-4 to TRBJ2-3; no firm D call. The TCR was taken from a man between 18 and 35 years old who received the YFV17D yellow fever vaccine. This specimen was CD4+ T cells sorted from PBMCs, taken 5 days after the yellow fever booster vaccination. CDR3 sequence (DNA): TGTGCCAGCAGTTTTCGTGTGAAGGGTAATTGGGGAGATACGCAGTATTTT. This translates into CASSFRVKGNWGDTQYF.